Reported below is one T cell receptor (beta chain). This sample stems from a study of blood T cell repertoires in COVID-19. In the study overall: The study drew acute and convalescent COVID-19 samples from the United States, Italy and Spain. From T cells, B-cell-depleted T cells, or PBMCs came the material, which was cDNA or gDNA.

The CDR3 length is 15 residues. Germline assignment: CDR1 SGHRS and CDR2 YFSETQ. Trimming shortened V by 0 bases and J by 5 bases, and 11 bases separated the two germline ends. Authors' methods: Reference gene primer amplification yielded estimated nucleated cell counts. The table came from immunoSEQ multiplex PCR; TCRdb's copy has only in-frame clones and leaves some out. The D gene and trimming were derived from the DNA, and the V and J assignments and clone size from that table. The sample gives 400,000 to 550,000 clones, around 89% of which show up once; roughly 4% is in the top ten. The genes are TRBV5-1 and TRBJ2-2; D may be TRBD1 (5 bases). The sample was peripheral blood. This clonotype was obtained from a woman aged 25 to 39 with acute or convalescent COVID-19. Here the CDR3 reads CASSLVVGVTGELFF. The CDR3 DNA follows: TGCGCCAGCAGCTTGGTTGTAGGGGTTACCGGGGAGCTGTTTTTT.